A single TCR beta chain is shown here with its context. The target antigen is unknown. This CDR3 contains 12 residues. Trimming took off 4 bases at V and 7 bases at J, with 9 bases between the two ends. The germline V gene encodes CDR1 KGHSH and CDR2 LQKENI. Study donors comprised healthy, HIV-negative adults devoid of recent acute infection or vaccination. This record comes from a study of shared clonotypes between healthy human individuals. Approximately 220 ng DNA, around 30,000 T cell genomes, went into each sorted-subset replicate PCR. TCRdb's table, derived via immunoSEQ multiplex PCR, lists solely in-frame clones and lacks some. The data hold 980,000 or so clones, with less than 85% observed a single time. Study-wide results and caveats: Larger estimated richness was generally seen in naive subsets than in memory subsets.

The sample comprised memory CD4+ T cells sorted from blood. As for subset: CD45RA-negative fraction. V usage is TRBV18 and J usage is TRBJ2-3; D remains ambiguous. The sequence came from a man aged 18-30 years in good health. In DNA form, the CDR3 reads TGTGCCAGCTCACGAGATCAGAATACGCAGTATTTT. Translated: CASSRDQNTQYF.